These T cell receptor beta chains were read from a single sample in a study of blood T cell repertoires in COVID-19. TCRdb's copy holds only in-frame clones and misses some; the assay was immunoSEQ multiplex PCR. Here the sample spans 400,000 to 550,000 clones, 85% to 90% being singletons. Material for sequencing was peripheral blood. The receptors shown here come from a woman in her twenties or thirties with acute or convalescent COVID-19. Each CDR3 is given with its conserved first and last residue. A D gene is named only where the DNA matches it firmly. The listing skips clone size in some rows; elsewhere it reads once, few, many or a size class.

j_gene	d_gene	v_gene	abundance	CDR3aa	CDR3nt
TRBJ1-2	NA	TRBV2	NA	CASSNRDTLWGGYTF	TGTGCCAGCAGTAACCGGGACACCCTTTGGGGTGGCTACACCTTC
TRBJ1-2	TRBD1	TRBV7-9	NA	CASSGQGAVDGYTF	TGTGCCAGCAGCGGACAGGGGGCCGTTGATGGCTACACCTTC
TRBJ2-5	NA	TRBV2	once	CASSRQAQETQYF	TGTGCCAGCAGTAGACAGGCCCAAGAGACCCAGTACTTC
TRBJ2-7	TRBD2	TRBV5-1	NA	CASSKEVGGFEQYF	TGCGCCAGCAGCAAAGAAGTGGGGGGGTTCGAGCAGTACTTC
TRBJ2-5	NA	TRBV5-4	once	CASSYSGQETQYF	TGTGCCAGCAGCTATTCAGGACAAGAGACCCAGTACTTC
TRBJ2-5	TRBD2	TRBV24-1	NA	CATSDSGGLGETQYF	TGTGCCACCAGCGACTCGGGAGGGCTGGGAGAGACCCAGTACTTC
TRBJ2-2	TRBD1	TRBV29-1	few	CSVVSGTGGTGELFF	TGCAGCGTCGTTTCCGGGACAGGGGGCACCGGGGAGCTGTTTTTT
TRBJ2-7	NA	TRBV5-1	few	CASSLASPTDSTEQYF	TGCGCCAGCAGCTTGGCCTCTCCGACGGACTCCACCGAGCAGTACTTC
TRBJ2-3	TRBD2	TRBV6-5	once	CASSSTSALTDTQYF	TGTGCCAGCAGCTCGACTAGCGCTCTCACAGATACGCAGTATTTT
TRBJ2-7	NA	TRBV29-1	NA	CSVQESGEQYF	TGCAGCGTTCAAGAATCGGGGGAGCAGTACTTC
TRBJ2-7	NA	TRBV11-2	NA	CASSPGGSSYEQYF	TGTGCCAGCAGCCCCGGTGGGAGCTCCTACGAGCAGTACTTC
TRBJ1-1	NA	TRBV21-1	NA	CASSSKDRASMNTEAFF	TGTGCCAGCAGCAGCAAGGACAGGGCATCCATGAACACTGAAGCTTTCTTT
TRBJ2-7	TRBD2	TRBV4-1	NA	CASSQNSGGYEQYF	TGCGCCAGCAGCCAAAACAGCGGGGGCTACGAGCAGTACTTC
TRBJ2-5	TRBD2	TRBV4-2	NA	CASSLLGSGGQETQYF	TGTGCCAGCAGCCTCCTCGGTAGCGGGGGACAAGAGACCCAGTACTTC
TRBJ2-7	NA	TRBV3-1/TRBV3-2	NA	CASSPRQVGHYEQYF	TGTGCCAGCAGCCCCCGACAAGTCGGCCACTACGAGCAGTACTTC
TRBJ1-1	TRBD1	TRBV27	NA	CASSDRGLTAEAFF	TGTGCCAGCAGCGACAGGGGGCTCACCGCTGAAGCTTTCTTT
TRBJ2-7	NA	TRBV1	NA	CTSDRVQGYF	TGCACCAGCGACAGGGTTCAGGGGTACTTC
TRBJ2-2	TRBD1	TRBV9	NA	CASSPWDRNTGELFF	TGTGCCAGCAGCCCTTGGGACAGGAACACCGGGGAGCTGTTTTTT
TRBJ2-7	TRBD1	TRBV24-1	NA	CATRARDRVRYEQYF	TGTGCCACCAGGGCCCGGGACAGAGTTCGCTACGAGCAGTACTTC
TRBJ1-3	TRBD1	TRBV7-9	NA	CASSFPGQGARNTIYF	TGTGCCAGCAGCTTCCCGGGACAGGGGGCAAGAAACACCATATATTTT
TRBJ1-2	TRBD1	TRBV28	NA	CASSFDGTDHRGYTF	TGTGCCAGCAGTTTTGATGGGACAGACCATCGTGGCTACACCTTC
TRBJ2-2	NA	TRBV14	NA	CASSQDLYGELFF	TGTGCCAGCAGCCAAGACCTTTACGGGGAGCTGTTTTTT
TRBJ2-4	NA	TRBV3-1/TRBV3-2	NA	CASSQVGGLNIQYF	TGTGCCAGCAGCCAAGTAGGCGGTTTGAACATTCAGTACTTC
TRBJ2-5	TRBD2	TRBV7-6	NA	CASSLSLRGIIQETQYF	TGTGCCAGCAGCTTATCCTTGCGGGGGATAATCCAAGAGACCCAGTACTTC
TRBJ2-3	TRBD1	TRBV6-5	NA	CASEQGEVSTDTQYF	TGTGCCAGCGAACAGGGGGAAGTAAGCACAGATACGCAGTATTTT
TRBJ1-1	NA	TRBV10-2	NA	CASSGSGVAEAFF	TGCGCCAGCTCGGGATCAGGGGTGGCTGAAGCTTTCTTT
TRBJ2-5	NA	TRBV28	NA	CASSLRGGRSQETQYF	TGTGCCAGCAGTTTGCGCGGAGGGCGGTCCCAAGAGACCCAGTACTTC
TRBJ1-1	TRBD1	TRBV7-3	NA	CASSSQGQGVSEAFF	TGTGCCAGCAGCTCTCAGGGACAGGGTGTTTCTGAAGCTTTCTTT
TRBJ1-1	NA	TRBV15	NA	CATSRDLGSANTEAFF	TGTGCCACCAGCAGAGATCTAGGCTCGGCGAACACTGAAGCTTTCTTT
TRBJ2-3	TRBD2	TRBV2	NA	CASSARLAGTQDTQYF	TGTGCCAGCAGTGCAAGACTAGCGGGGACGCAAGATACGCAGTATTTT
TRBJ1-2	TRBD1	TRBV2	NA	CASSGDREFRFGYTF	TGTGCCAGCAGTGGGGACAGGGAATTTCGGTTTGGCTACACCTTC
TRBJ2-5	TRBD1	TRBV30	NA	CAWTRTGGETQYF	TGTGCCTGGACTAGGACAGGGGGGGAGACCCAGTACTTC
TRBJ2-3	TRBD2	TRBV27	NA	CASSVSGGIEDTQYF	TGTGCCAGCAGTGTTAGCGGGGGAATCGAAGATACGCAGTATTTT
TRBJ1-1	TRBD1	TRBV5-1	NA	CASSLPDRGNLNTEAFF	TGCGCCAGCAGCTTACCTGACAGGGGAAACTTGAACACTGAAGCTTTCTTT
TRBJ2-7	TRBD1	TRBV7-9	NA	CASNSPPRQGSYEQYF	TGTGCCAGCAACTCACCCCCGCGACAGGGGTCGTACGAGCAGTACTTC
TRBJ2-1	NA	TRBV7-2	NA	CASSIGWGLYNEQFF	TGTGCCAGCTCGATAGGGTGGGGGCTCTACAATGAGCAGTTCTTC